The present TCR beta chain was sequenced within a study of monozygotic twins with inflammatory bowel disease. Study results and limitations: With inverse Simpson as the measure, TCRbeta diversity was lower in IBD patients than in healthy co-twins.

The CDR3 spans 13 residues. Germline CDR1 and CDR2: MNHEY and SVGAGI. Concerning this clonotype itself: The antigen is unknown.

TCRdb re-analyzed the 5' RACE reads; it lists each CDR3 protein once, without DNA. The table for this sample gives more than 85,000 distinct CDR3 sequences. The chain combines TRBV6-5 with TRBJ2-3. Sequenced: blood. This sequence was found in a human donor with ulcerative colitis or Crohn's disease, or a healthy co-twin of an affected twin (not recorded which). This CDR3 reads CASSYSLRDTQYF.